These 18 T cell receptor beta chains share one sample of origin, sequenced in a study of blood T cell repertoires in COVID-19. Sequencing was performed with immunoSEQ multiplex PCR; in TCRdb, only in-frame clones are kept and a portion is missing. This table holds approximately 300,000 clones, 89% found once. The sequencing sample was made of peripheral blood. The receptor set was obtained from a man younger than 35 who had recovered from COVID-19.

In DNA form, the CDR3 reads TGTGCCAGCGACTGGGGGCAGGGCGAGCAGTACTTC. Amino acid sequence: CASDWGQGEQYF. The chain has TRBV25-1 and TRBJ2-7, with a weak D call TRBD1 (6 bases). Germline CDR1 reads MGHDK; CDR2 reads SYGVNS. This CDR3 comprises 12 residues. Trimming removed 8 bases from V and 6 bases from J, with 14 bases in between.

This clone was counted a single time. The rearrangement uses TRBV3-1 (or the pseudogene TRBV3-2) and TRBJ1-6, with D perhaps TRBD1 (6 bases). The CDR3 extends over 17 amino acids. CDR1 is LGHDT and CDR2 is YNNKEL in the germline V gene (reference sequence). Trimming left V 0 bases short and J 8 bases short, with 17 bases between. This chain's CDR3 is CASSQDPGQWVDSPLHF. The CDR3 DNA is TGTGCCAGCAGCCAAGATCCCGGACAGTGGGTAGATTCACCCCTCCACTTT.

The chain joins TRBV27 to TRBJ2-1; D not certain. Germline loops: CDR1 MNHEY, CDR2 SMNVEV (reference sequence). The CDR3 is made up of 15 amino acids. Trimming stripped 2 bases from V and 9 bases from J, with 17 bases between. The CDR3 region has the DNA TGTGCCAGCAGTTTAAGTCTAAGTCTAGAGGTTGAGCAGTTCTTC. Translation: CASSLSLSLEVEQFF.

The rearrangement uses TRBV5-8 and TRBJ1-5; D is possibly TRBD1 (6 bases). The CDR3 consists of 15 residues. Trimming took off 4 bases at V and 3 bases at J, with 14 bases between the two ends. Germline lookup yields CDR1 SGHTS and CDR2 YDEGEE. CDR3 in amino acids: CASSSLGADNQPQHF. In DNA form, the CDR3 reads TGTGCCAGCAGCAGCTTGGGGGCGGACAATCAGCCCCAGCATTTT.

The chain has TRBV5-1 and TRBJ2-3; a weak D match, TRBD2 (8 bases). V lost 4 bases, J lost 4 bases, and 22 bases lay in between. Germline assignment: CDR1 SGHRS and CDR2 YFSETQ. CDR3 length: 17 residues. The chain's CDR3 is CASSRGGGGPMSDTQYF. The CDR3 nucleotides are TGCGCCAGCAGCCGAGGGGGCGGGGGGCCCATGTCAGATACGCAGTATTTT.

CDR3 bases: TGTGCCAGTAGGCTCGTCGGGAACTATGGCTACACCTTC. Amino acid sequence: CASRLVGNYGYTF. J is TRBJ1-2 and V is TRBV19; D gene ambiguous. The V gene's germline CDR1 is LNHDA and CDR2 SQIVND (reference sequence). V was trimmed by 6 bases and J by 2 bases, leaving 10 bases between them. The CDR3 loop spans 13 amino acids. The full variable domain, in which reference TRBV19 and TRBJ1-2 provide the parts outside the CDR3, is DGGITQSPKYLFRKEGQNVTLSCEQNLNHDAMYWYRQDPGQGLRLIYYSQIVNDFQKGDIAEGYSVSREKKESFPLTVTSAQKNPTAFYLCASRLVGNYGYTFGSGTRLTVV.

The J gene is TRBJ1-4, the V gene TRBV18; D gene unclear. The V and J ends lost 4 bases and 6 bases respectively, with 9 bases between them. Germline assignment: CDR1 KGHSH and CDR2 LQKENI. This CDR3 is 13 amino acids long. The CDR3 DNA reads TGTGCCAGCTCACACGGGCGGGATGAAAAACTGTTTTTT. It translates to CASSHGRDEKLFF.

This chain uses TRBV5-5 with TRBJ2-7; 9 positions match TRBD2. After removal of 4 bases from V and 4 bases from J, the junction contained 9 bases not matched to a gene. The CDR3 extends over 15 amino acids. CDR1 and CDR2 (germline): SGHKS, YYEKEE (reference sequence). CDR3 in amino acids: CASSHPGLANYEQYF. Written as DNA, the CDR3 is TGTGCCAGCAGCCACCCGGGACTAGCTAATTACGAGCAGTACTTC.

Concerning this clone: Other DNA sequences in this specimen translate into the identical CDR3. This chain joins TRBV7-3 and TRBJ2-3; 10 nucleotides match TRBD2. The CDR3 is 15 residues long. Germline CDR1 reads SGHTA; CDR2 reads FQGTGA. V shed 2 bases and J 4 bases; nucleotides not matched to a gene: 3. DNA for the CDR3: TGTGCCAGCAGCTTACTAGCGGGGGCAGCAGATACGCAGTATTTT. Its protein is CASSLLAGAADTQYF.

This chain joins TRBV6-5 and TRBJ2-3, with D possibly TRBD1 on 6 matching bases. This CDR3 has 14 residues. Germline lookup yields CDR1 MNHEY and CDR2 SVGAGI. V was shortened by 10 bases and J by 2 bases, with 16 bases between the two germline ends. In DNA form, the CDR3 reads TGTGCCATCTCACAGGGTCGGAACACAGATACGCAGTATTTT. Residues: CAISQGRNTDTQYF.

This clone is a singleton in its sample. The rearrangement joins TRBV2 to TRBJ2-6; tentative D call: TRBD2 (6 bases). Per the germline V gene, CDR1 is SNHLY and CDR2 is FYNNEI. The CDR3 extends over 18 amino acids. V was clipped by 2 bases and J by 3 bases, with 17 bases between them. The CDR3 region has the DNA TGTGCCAGCAGTGAATACGGCGTCAGGGAGGATGGGGCCAACGTCCTGACTTTC. Protein sequence: CASSEYGVREDGANVLTF.

The V and J genes are TRBV18 and TRBJ1-1; tentatively, D is TRBD1 (5 bases). V lost 2 bases to trimming and J lost 0 bases, with 13 bases between them. The CDR3 is 16 amino acids. Germline V CDR1 and CDR2: KGHSH, LQKENI. CDR3 loop: CASSPDSYALNTEAFF. The CDR3 DNA sequence: TGTGCCAGCTCACCAGACAGCTATGCCTTGAACACTGAAGCTTTCTTT.

The chain uses TRBV6-1 and TRBJ2-4; the match to TRBD2 covers 9 bases. With 0 bases clipped from V and 13 bases from J, the junction kept 10 bases outside the gene matches. Germline CDR1 and CDR2: MNHNS and SASEGT. This CDR3 has 15 amino acids. The CDR3: CASSEAMGLALAQYF. The DNA of the CDR3 is TGTGCCAGCAGTGAAGCGATGGGACTAGCCCTCGCCCAGTACTTC.

V gene TRBV18 combines with J gene TRBJ2-2; D remains unclear. CDR1 KGHSH and CDR2 LQKENI come from the germline V gene. V gave up 6 bases and J gave up 2 bases, with 10 bases separating them. The CDR3 spans 14 residues. CDR3: CASSPPGNTGELFF. For the CDR3, the DNA is TGTGCCAGCTCCCCCCCGGGTAACACCGGGGAGCTGTTTTTT.

This clone is termed medium-sized. The chain is built from TRBV7-2 and TRBJ1-1, with D possibly being TRBD1 (6 bases). V was pared by 5 bases and J by 8 bases, with 9 bases between. Germline V gene lookup returns CDR1 SGHTA and CDR2 FQGNSA. The CDR3 contains 11 residues. CDR3 in amino acids: CASSRGAEAFF. In DNA, the CDR3 is TGTGCCAGCAGCCGGGGGGCAGAAGCTTTCTTT.

The chain couples TRBV29-1 to TRBJ2-2, with 7 bases lining up with TRBD2. The CDR3 has 12 amino acids. The junction had 2 bases not matched to a gene; V was cut back by 6 bases and J by 4 bases. CDR1 and CDR2 (germline): SQVTM, ANQGSEA. CDR3 DNA: TGCAGCGTCAGCGGGACCACCGGGGAGCTGTTTTTT. Translating it yields CSVSGTTGELFF.

Only one count was recorded for this clone. The chain couples TRBV18 to TRBJ1-1; 7 bases are a match to TRBD1. The germline V gene encodes CDR1 KGHSH and CDR2 LQKENI. V was pared by 6 bases and J by 1 base, with 5 bases of the junction left unmatched. The CDR3 is made up of 14 amino acids. Written as DNA, the CDR3 is TGTGCCAGCTCCTTGGACAGGACGAACACTGAAGCTTTCTTT. Amino acids: CASSLDRTNTEAFF. Variable domain in full (rest from reference TRBV18 and TRBJ1-1): NAGVMQNPRHLVRRRGQEARLRCSPMKGHSHVYWYRQLPEEGLKFMVYLQKENIIDESGMPKERFSAEFPKEGPSILRIQQVVRGDSAAYFCASSLDRTNTEAFFGQGTRLTVV.

V usage is TRBV5-4 and J usage is TRBJ1-1, with unresolved D. Germline assignment: CDR1 SGHNT and CDR2 YYREEE (reference sequence). Trimming pared 4 bases from V and 2 bases from J, leaving 9 bases between. This CDR3 is built from 13 residues. CDR3 DNA: TGTGCCAGCAGCGCGTGGACTAACACTGAAGCTTTCTTT. Residues: CASSAWTNTEAFF.